The following is a T cell receptor (beta chain) sequence with its context. This receptor's antigen is unknown. Per-base qualities were not stored, and no clone one base away is much larger. From the cysteine through the phenylalanine, the CDR3 covers 15 amino acids. The only DNA kept is the CDR3, 45 bases in frame from the first base. The germline V gene (reference sequence) sets CDR1 to PRHDT and CDR2 to FYEKMQ. V is trimmed back by 6 bases and J by 5 bases, and the junction contains 9 bases that no gene match accounts for. This specimen belongs to a study of control samples from healthy donors and cancer patients (dated by TCRdb to 2019 to 2021). Libraries came from the immunoSEQ multiplex PCR assay. TCRdb took this table from immuneACCESS and kept in-frame rearrangements with V and J called. Such tables lack part of the clones; where checked against another copy, unresolved V genes explain under half of the gap, and the rest is unexplained. Present in this sample are approximately 160,000 clones, 91% of which were seen just once. Together, the top ten hold 2% of the sample.

Sequencing used blood. This sequence was found in a woman between 40 and 50 years old in good health. This chain joins TRBV13 to TRBJ2-4; 8 middle bases align to TRBD1. The DNA is TGTGCCAGCAGTTCTAGAGGACAGGGCCAAAACATTCAGTACTTC. This gives the protein CASSSRGQGQNIQYF.